These 20 T cell receptor beta chains share one sample of origin, sequenced in a study of T cell responses to AZD1222 COVID-19 vaccine. Some clones are missing from TCRdb's copy, which holds only in-frame ones; the method was immunoSEQ multiplex PCR. The listing records over 130,000 clones. Material for sequencing was peripheral blood. Receptors originate from an adult in good health.

The CDR3 loop reads CASSPTGGMSTDTQYF. CDR3 bases: TGTGCCAGCTCACCGACAGGGGGAATGTCCACAGATACGCAGTATTTT. The rearrangement joins TRBV18 to TRBJ2-3, with 9 nucleotides matching TRBD1. This CDR3 has 16 residues. The J segment lost 2 bases and the V segment lost 3 bases, leaving 6 bases of the junction unmatched. Germline-derived CDR1 and CDR2 are KGHSH and LQKENI.

The chain has TRBV6-5 and TRBJ1-1; D is unclear. The V end lost 6 bases, the J end lost 0 bases, and 8 bases lay between the germline ends. The CDR3 sequence is 13 residues long. CDR1 and CDR2 from the germline V gene are MNHEY and SVGAGI. The CDR3 DNA is TGTGCCAGCAGGGGCAACATGAACACTGAAGCTTTCTTT. It codes for CASRGNMNTEAFF.

The chain joins TRBV18 to TRBJ1-1; the D is unclear. Trimming took 3 bases from V and 1 from J, leaving 12 bases between them. The CDR3 loop spans 15 amino acids. Germline V gene sequence: CDR1 KGHSH, CDR2 LQKENI. For the CDR3, the DNA is TGTGCCAGCTCACCGGGAGCGGGAGAGAACACTGAAGCTTTCTTT. This codes for CASSPGAGENTEAFF.

V usage is TRBV7-9 and J usage is TRBJ1-1, with D tentatively TRBD1 (5 bases). The CDR3 runs to 14 residues. Trimming shortened V by 4 bases and J by 1 base, and 10 bases separated the two germline ends. Germline-derived CDR1 and CDR2 are SEHNR and FQNEAQ (reference sequence). In DNA, the CDR3 is TGTGCCAGCAGCTCACGGGGCACGAACACTGAAGCTTTCTTT. The encoded protein is CASSSRGTNTEAFF.

To note about this clone: The germline gene is not matched at one end of the junction; a read error may be the cause. V is TRBV2 and J is TRBJ1-2; D not resolved. Germline V gene data show CDR1 as SNHLY and CDR2 as FYNNEI. CDR3 length equals 8 residues. The CDR3: CASSTSLF. Here the CDR3 DNA reads TGTGCCAGCAGTACGAGCCTCTTC.

The rearrangement joins TRBV2 to TRBJ2-7; D gene ambiguous. This CDR3 contains 14 residues. Trimming took 2 bases from V and 0 from J, leaving 8 bases between them. Germline V CDR1 and CDR2: SNHLY, FYNNEI. DNA for the CDR3: TGTGCCAGCAGTGAAAACATGGGCTCCTACGAGCAGTACTTC. Encoded protein: CASSENMGSYEQYF.

The chain links TRBV4-3 to TRBJ1-2; 10 bases line up with TRBD1. V trimming: 0 bases; J trimming: 9 bases; junction bases outside the gene matches: 4. Germline V gene data show CDR1 as LGHNA and CDR2 as YSLEER. The CDR3 is 14 residues long. The CDR3 reads CASSQDRTGGSYTF. CDR3 DNA: TGCGCCAGCAGCCAAGACCGGACAGGGGGAAGCTACACCTTC.

The CDR3 loop is CASSSPGGSYEQYF. The CDR3, as DNA: TGTGCCAGCAGCTCCCCAGGTGGATCCTACGAGCAGTACTTC. The chain uses TRBV5-4 and TRBJ2-7, with D unclear. Trimming left V 3 bases short and J 1 base short, with 11 bases between. CDR3 size: 14 residues. Germline CDR1 and CDR2: SGHNT and YYREEE (reference sequence).

The J gene is TRBJ2-3, the V gene TRBV5-1; no definite D call. The CDR3 consists of 14 residues. Germline V gene data show CDR1 as SGHRS and CDR2 as YFSETQ. Trimming shortened V by 4 bases and J by 4 bases, and 13 bases separated the two germline ends. The CDR3 here is CASSVRSGADTQYF. The CDR3 DNA follows: TGCGCCAGCAGCGTGAGGTCCGGTGCAGATACGCAGTATTTT.

The gene calls are TRBV9 and TRBJ2-7; D remains ambiguous. Per the germline V gene, CDR1 is SGDLS and CDR2 is YYNGEE. This CDR3 is built from 15 residues. V gave up 0 bases and J gave up 0 bases, with 10 bases separating them. This chain's CDR3 is CASSVDSRHSYEQYF. The CDR3 bases are TGTGCCAGCAGCGTAGATTCCAGGCACTCCTACGAGCAGTACTTC.

V and J are TRBV6-1 and TRBJ1-2; D gene unclear. Germline CDR1 and CDR2: MNHNS and SASEGT. V lost 0 bases to trimming and J lost 0 bases, with 8 bases between them. This CDR3 region has 15 residues. The CDR3 DNA reads TGTGCCAGCAGTGAAGCGCGATACTCTAACTATGGCTACACCTTC. This encodes CASSEARYSNYGYTF.

V gene TRBV6-5 combines with J gene TRBJ1-2; D is undetermined. CDR1 MNHEY and CDR2 SVGAGI come from the germline V gene. Deletions cut 4 bases from V and 4 bases from J, with 7 bases between. The CDR3 has 12 residues. For the CDR3, the DNA is TGTGCCAGCAGTTCTTGGGGCTATGGCTACACCTTC. Translation gives CASSSWGYGYTF.

This chain uses TRBV9 with TRBJ2-1, with 8 positions matching TRBD1. Per germline, CDR1 SGDLS and CDR2 YYNGEE. The V gene end was trimmed by 0 bases and the J gene end by 7 bases; junction bases not matched to a gene: 6. The CDR3 is made up of 15 amino acids. In DNA form, the CDR3 reads TGTGCCAGCAGCGTAGTAAGGACAGGGTGGAATGAGCAGTTCTTC. Translation: CASSVVRTGWNEQFF.

The chain couples TRBV9 to TRBJ1-2; D is possibly TRBD1 (6 bases). The CDR3 extends over 16 amino acids. Trimming took 0 bases from V and 7 from J, leaving 19 bases between them. Germline lookup yields CDR1 SGDLS and CDR2 YYNGEE. CDR3 sequence: CASSVDAGAQISGYTF. In DNA, the CDR3 is TGTGCCAGCAGCGTAGACGCAGGGGCTCAGATAAGTGGCTACACCTTC.

V and J are TRBV2 and TRBJ1-2; no firm D call. There are 14 residues in the CDR3. From germline, CDR1 is SNHLY and CDR2 FYNNEI. Trimming took off 3 bases at V and 0 bases at J, with 8 bases between the two ends. As DNA, the CDR3 is TGTGCCAGCAGTGAGGGAAACACTAACTATGGCTACACCTTC. It yields the protein CASSEGNTNYGYTF. The whole variable domain, remainder taken from reference TRBV2 and TRBJ1-2, is EPEVTQTPSHQVTQMGQEVILRCVPISNHLYFYWYRQILGQKVEFLVSFYNNEISEKSEIFDDQFSVERPDGSNFTLKIRSTKLEDSAMYFCASSEGNTNYGYTFGSGTRLTVV.

The gene calls are TRBV2 and TRBJ1-2; a possible D gene is TRBD1 (6 bases). Germline V gene data show CDR1 as SNHLY and CDR2 as FYNNEI. The CDR3 loop spans 12 amino acids. The V end was cut by 6 bases, the J end by 5 bases, with 10 bases between. The CDR3 here is CASSATGYGYTF. CDR3 coding DNA: TGTGCCAGCAGCGCGACAGGATATGGCTACACCTTC.

Concerning this clone: Other nucleotide sequences in the sample specify the same CDR3. The V call is TRBV12-3 or TRBV12-4, the J call TRBJ1-5, with D possibly TRBD1 on 5 matching bases. V shed 1 base and J shed 7 bases, with 5 bases lying between them. This CDR3 has 12 amino acids. For the CDR3, the DNA is TGTGCCAGCAGTTTAGGGGGCCAGCCCCAGCATTTT. Its protein is CASSLGGQPQHF.

The gene calls are TRBV6-5 and TRBJ1-5; D might be TRBD1 (5 bases). CDR3 size: 14 residues. Germline values: CDR1 MNHEY, CDR2 SVGAGI. V lost 0 bases and J lost 10, with 13 bases in between. Here the CDR3 reads CASSYSNGGSPQHF. The DNA for the CDR3 is TGTGCCAGCAGTTACTCTAATGGGGGGTCCCCCCAGCATTTT.

The CDR3 DNA reads TGTGCCAGCAGGTATGGCTCGGGACTGGGCGAGCAGTACTTC. Its protein product is CASRYGSGLGEQYF. V is TRBV6-5 and J is TRBJ2-7; a possible D gene is TRBD2 (6 bases). Germline-derived CDR1 and CDR2 are MNHEY and SVGAGI. V was cut by 6 bases and J by 6 bases, with 18 bases left in between. The CDR3 sequence is 14 residues long.

This chain joins TRBV3-1 (or the pseudogene TRBV3-2) and TRBJ2-7; 9 bases are a match to TRBD1. Per germline, CDR1 LGHDT and CDR2 YNNKEL (reference sequence). This CDR3 is built from 15 residues. V was pared by 6 bases and J by 4 bases, with 10 bases of the junction left unmatched. The CDR3 DNA follows: TGTGCCAGCAGTCCCCCGGGGACAGGGATATACGAGCAGTACTTC. Its protein product is CASSPPGTGIYEQYF.